The sequence of this TCR beta chain was determined in a study of Ad26.COV2.S vaccination and SARS-CoV-2 variants. V lost 6 bases to trimming and J lost 0 bases; unmatched junction nucleotides: 3. This CDR3 contains 14 residues. Germline CDR1 is MNHEY and CDR2 is SVGEGT. Only in-frame clones appear in the TCRdb table, and some are missing; sequencing was by immunoSEQ multiplex PCR. The table lists fewer than 500,000 clones, 75% to 95% of them singletons. Treatment here: roughly 19 received Ad26.COV2.S at low or high dose, single or two shots; about 5 received placebo; per-sample allocation not given. The investigators took samples on day 63 after the first vaccine or placebo injection.

Sequencing used peripheral blood, obtained in a trial of Ad26.COV2.S vaccine versus placebo. This rearrangement joins TRBV6-2 or TRBV6-3 to TRBJ1-2; 8 nucleotides match TRBD1. The sequence was obtained from a person aged 18-60 years who received the Ad26.COV2.S COVID-19 vaccine or a placebo. The CDR3 spells CASSDRGSNYGYTF. The CDR3 DNA is TGTGCCAGCAGCGACAGGGGCTCTAACTATGGCTACACCTTC.